This T cell receptor (beta chain) is drawn from a study of CD8 T cells in Susac syndrome. In the multiple sclerosis control group, patients were treatment-naive and had stable or active relapsing-remitting disease. RNA amounts of roughly 0.45 to 1 ug underwent reverse transcription with random hexamers. MiXCR, run by TCRdb on the immunoSEQ multiplex PCR reads, gives a single entry per CDR3 protein. Seen here are 150,000 or so distinct CDR3 sequences, around 94% observed once, and the top ten hold about 0.095%. Germline lookup yields CDR1 DFQATT and CDR2 SNEGSKA (reference sequence). J lost 6 bases, V lost 0 bases, and 3 bases had no gene match. This CDR3 contains 14 residues.

Sample: CD4+ T cells from PBMCs. The receptor's source is a human donor with multiple sclerosis. The rearrangement links TRBV20-1 to TRBJ2-2; 8 bases align to TRBD1. DNA for the CDR3: TGCAGTGCTAGAGATCACAGGGGGGCCGGGGAGCTGTTTTTT. This translates into CSARDHRGAGELFF.